Sequencing of this T cell receptor (beta chain) was carried out in a study of cytomegalovirus exposure and HLA in healthy donors. Germline CDR1 reads MGHRA; CDR2 reads YSYEKL. The V segment lost 1 base and the J segment 4 bases; nucleotides outside the gene matches: 5. The CDR3 covers 16 residues. Study outcomes and limitations: Confirmation in vitro established that a few CMV-associated chains were specific for CMV antigens. Among TCR beta chains, those listed as cytomegalovirus-associated numbered over 150. Cytomegalovirus status was reportedly diagnosed by the classifier with high specificity and sensitivity.

Remarks on this clone: Its antigen remains unknown.

The repertoire was sequenced with immunoSEQ multiplex PCR; TCRdb's copy has only in-frame clones and lacks some. This sample carries some 140,000 clones, about 88% of them seen once, and the ten largest clones take 20% to 25%. Sequencing was performed on PBMCs. This chain joins TRBV4-1 and TRBJ2-1; 9 bases match TRBD2. This TCR was sampled from a man aged 18 to 35 in good health and CMV-seropositive. The CDR3 coding sequence is TGCGCCAGCAGCCAAGGGCTGAGCGGGGGGTACAATGAGCAGTTCTTC. This encodes CASSQGLSGGYNEQFF.